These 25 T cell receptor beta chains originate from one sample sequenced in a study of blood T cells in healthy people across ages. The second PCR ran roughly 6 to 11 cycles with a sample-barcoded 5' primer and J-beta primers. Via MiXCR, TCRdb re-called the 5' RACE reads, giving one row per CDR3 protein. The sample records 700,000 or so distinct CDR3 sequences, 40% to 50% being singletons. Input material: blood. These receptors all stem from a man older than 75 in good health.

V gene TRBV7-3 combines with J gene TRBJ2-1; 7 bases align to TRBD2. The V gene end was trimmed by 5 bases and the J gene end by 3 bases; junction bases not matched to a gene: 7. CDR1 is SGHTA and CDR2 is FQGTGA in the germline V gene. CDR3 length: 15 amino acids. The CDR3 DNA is TGTGCCAGCAGCGCGACTAGCTTACACTACAATGAGCAGTTCTTC. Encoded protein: CASSATSLHYNEQFF.

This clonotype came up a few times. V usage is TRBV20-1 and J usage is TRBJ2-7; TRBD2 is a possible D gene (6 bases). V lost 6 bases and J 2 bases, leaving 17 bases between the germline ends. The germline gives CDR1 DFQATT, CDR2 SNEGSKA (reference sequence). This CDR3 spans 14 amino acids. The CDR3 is CSANSDRGTYEQYF. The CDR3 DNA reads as TGCAGTGCCAACTCGGACCGCGGGACCTACGAGCAGTACTTC.

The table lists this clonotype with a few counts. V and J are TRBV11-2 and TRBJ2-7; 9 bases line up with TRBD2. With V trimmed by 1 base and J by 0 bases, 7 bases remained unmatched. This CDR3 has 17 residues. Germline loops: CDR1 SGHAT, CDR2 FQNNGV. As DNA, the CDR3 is TGTGCCAGCAGCTTAGTCCCTAGCGGGATTAGCTCCTACGAGCAGTACTTC. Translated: CASSLVPSGISSYEQYF.

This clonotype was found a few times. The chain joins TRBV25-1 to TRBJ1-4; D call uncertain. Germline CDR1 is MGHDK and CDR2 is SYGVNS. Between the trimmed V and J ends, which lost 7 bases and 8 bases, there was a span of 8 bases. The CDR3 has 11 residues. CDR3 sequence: CASKGSEKLFF. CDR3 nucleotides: TGTGCCAGCAAGGGATCCGAAAAACTGTTTTTT.

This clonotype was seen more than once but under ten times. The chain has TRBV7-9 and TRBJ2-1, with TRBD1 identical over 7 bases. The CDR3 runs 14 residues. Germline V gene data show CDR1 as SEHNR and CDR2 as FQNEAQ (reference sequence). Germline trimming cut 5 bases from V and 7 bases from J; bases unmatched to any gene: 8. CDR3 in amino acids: CASSLSSQGNEQFF. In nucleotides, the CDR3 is TGTGCCAGCAGCCTCTCCTCACAGGGGAATGAGCAGTTCTTC.

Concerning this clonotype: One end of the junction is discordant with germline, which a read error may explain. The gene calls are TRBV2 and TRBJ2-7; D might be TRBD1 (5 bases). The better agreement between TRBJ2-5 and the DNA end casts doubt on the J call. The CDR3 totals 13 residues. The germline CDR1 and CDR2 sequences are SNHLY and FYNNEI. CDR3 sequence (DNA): TGTGCCGGCAGTGAGGCCCCTCAGGGGACCCAGTACTTC. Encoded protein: CAGSEAPQGTQYF.

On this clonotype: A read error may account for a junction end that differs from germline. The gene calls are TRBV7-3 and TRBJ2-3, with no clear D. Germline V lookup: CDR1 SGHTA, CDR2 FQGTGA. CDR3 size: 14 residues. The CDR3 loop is CVSSTNGVTDTQYF. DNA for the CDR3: TGTGTCAGCAGCACAAACGGTGTTACAGATACGCAGTATTTT.

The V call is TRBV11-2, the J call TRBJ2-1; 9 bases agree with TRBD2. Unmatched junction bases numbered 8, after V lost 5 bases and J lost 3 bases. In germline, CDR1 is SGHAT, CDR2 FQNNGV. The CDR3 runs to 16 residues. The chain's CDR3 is CASSTRTSANYNEQFF. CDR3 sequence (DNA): TGTGCCAGCAGCACCCGGACTAGCGCCAACTACAATGAGCAGTTCTTC.

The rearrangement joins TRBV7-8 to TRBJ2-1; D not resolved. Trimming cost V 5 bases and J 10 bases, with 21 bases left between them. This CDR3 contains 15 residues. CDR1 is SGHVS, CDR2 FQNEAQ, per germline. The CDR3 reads CASSRSEGPYSEQFF. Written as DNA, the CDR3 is TGTGCCAGCAGCCGAAGCGAAGGGCCATACAGCGAGCAGTTCTTC.

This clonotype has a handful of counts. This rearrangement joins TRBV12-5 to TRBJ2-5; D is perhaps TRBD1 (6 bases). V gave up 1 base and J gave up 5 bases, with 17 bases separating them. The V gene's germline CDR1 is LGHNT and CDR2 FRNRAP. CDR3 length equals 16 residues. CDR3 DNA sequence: TGTGCTAGTGGTTTGGAGAAGACAGGTAGTCAGGAGACCCAGTACTTC. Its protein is CASGLEKTGSQETQYF.

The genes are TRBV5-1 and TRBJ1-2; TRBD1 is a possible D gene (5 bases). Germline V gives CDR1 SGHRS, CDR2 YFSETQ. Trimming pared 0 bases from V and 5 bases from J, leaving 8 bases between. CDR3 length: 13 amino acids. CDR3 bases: TGCGCCAGCAGCTTGGCGGGGGATTATGGCTACACCTTC. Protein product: CASSLAGDYGYTF.

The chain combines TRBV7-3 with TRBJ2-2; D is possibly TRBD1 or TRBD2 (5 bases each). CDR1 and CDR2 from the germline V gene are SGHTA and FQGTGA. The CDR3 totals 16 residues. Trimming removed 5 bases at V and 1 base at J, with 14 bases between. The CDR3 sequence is CASSQSGTWNTGELFF. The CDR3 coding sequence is TGTGCCAGCAGCCAATCAGGGACGTGGAACACCGGGGAGCTGTTTTTT.

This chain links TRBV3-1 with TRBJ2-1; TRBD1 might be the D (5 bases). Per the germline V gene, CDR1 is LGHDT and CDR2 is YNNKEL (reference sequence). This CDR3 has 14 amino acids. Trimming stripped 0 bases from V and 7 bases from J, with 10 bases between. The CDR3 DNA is TGTGCCAGCAGCCAAGATCCCAGGGCGAATGAGCAGTTCTTC. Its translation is CASSQDPRANEQFF.

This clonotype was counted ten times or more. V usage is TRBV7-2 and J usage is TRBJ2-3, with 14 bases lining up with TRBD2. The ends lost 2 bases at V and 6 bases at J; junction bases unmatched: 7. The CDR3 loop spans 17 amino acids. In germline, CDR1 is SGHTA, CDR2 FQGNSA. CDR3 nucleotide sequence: TGTGCCAGCAGCTTAATGCCGACTAGCGGGAGGGCTGATACGCAGTATTTT. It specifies CASSLMPTSGRADTQYF.

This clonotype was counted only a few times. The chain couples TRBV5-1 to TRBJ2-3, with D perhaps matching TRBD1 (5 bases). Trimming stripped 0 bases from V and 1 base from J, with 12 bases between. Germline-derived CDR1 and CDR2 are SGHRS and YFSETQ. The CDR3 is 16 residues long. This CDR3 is CASSLDQGSGTDTQYF. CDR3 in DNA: TGCGCCAGCAGCTTGGACCAGGGTTCGGGCACAGATACGCAGTATTTT. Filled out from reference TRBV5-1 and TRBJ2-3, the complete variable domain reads KAGVTQTPRYLIKTRGQQVTLSCSPISGHRSVSWYQQTPGQGLQFLFEYFSETQRNKGNFPGRFSGRQFSNSRSEMNVSTLELGDSALYLCASSLDQGSGTDTQYFGPGTRLTVL.

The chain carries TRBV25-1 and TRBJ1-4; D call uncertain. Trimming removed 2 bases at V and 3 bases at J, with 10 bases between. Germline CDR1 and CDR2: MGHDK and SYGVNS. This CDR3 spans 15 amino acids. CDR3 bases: TGTGCCAGCAGTGAACAAGGACCTTCTAATGAAAAACTGTTTTTT. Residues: CASSEQGPSNEKLFF.

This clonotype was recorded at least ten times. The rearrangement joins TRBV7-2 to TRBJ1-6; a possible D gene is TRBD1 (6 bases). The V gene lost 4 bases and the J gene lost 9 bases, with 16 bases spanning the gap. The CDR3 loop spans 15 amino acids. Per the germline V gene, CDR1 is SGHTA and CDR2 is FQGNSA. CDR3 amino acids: CASSYGQHPTSPLHF. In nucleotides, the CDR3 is TGTGCCAGCAGCTACGGACAGCATCCTACTTCACCCCTCCACTTT. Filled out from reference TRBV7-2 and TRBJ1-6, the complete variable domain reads GAGVSQSPSNKVTEKGKDVELRCDPISGHTALYWYRQSLGQGLEFLIYFQGNSAPDKSGLPSDRFSAERTGGSVSTLTIQRTQQEDSAVYLCASSYGQHPTSPLHFGNGTRLTVT.

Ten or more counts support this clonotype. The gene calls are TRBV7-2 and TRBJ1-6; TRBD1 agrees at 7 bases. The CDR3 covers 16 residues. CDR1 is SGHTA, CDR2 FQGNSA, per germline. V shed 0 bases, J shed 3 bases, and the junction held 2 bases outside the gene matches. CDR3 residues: CASSLARDSYNSPLHF. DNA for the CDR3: TGTGCCAGCAGCTTAGCTAGGGACAGCTATAATTCACCCCTCCACTTT.

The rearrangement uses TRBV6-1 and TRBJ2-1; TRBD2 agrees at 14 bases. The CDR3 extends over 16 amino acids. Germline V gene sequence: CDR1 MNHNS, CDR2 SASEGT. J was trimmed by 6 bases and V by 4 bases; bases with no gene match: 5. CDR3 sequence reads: CASSGGTSGSLNEQFF. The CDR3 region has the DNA TGTGCCAGCAGTGGGGGGACTAGCGGGAGTCTCAATGAGCAGTTCTTC.

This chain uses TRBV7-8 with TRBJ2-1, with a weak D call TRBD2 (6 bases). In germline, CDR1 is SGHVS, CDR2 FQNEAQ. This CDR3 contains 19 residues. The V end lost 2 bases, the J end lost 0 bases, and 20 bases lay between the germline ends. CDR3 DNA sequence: TGTGCCAGCAGCTTATTGGGGCATAGCGGACTAAGCTCCTACAATGAGCAGTTCTTC. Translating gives CASSLLGHSGLSSYNEQFF.

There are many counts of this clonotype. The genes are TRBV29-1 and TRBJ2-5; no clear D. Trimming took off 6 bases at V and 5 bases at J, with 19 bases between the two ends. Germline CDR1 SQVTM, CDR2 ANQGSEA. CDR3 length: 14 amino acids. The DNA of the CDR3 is TGCAGCGTCGCCGACATCGCTCGATTGGAGACCCAGTACTTC. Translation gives CSVADIARLETQYF. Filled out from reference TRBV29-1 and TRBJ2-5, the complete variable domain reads SAVISQKPSRDICQRGTSLTIQCQVDSQVTMMFWYRQQPGQSLTLIATANQGSEATYESGFVIDKFPISRPNLTFSTLTVSNMSPEDSSIYLCSVADIARLETQYFGPGTRLLVL.

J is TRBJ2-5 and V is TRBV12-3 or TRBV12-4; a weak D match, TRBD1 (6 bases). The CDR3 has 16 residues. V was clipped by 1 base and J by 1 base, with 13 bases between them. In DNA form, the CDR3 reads TGTGCCAGCAGTTTAGGTGGGACAAGCTCCCAAGAGACCCAGTACTTC. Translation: CASSLGGTSSQETQYF.

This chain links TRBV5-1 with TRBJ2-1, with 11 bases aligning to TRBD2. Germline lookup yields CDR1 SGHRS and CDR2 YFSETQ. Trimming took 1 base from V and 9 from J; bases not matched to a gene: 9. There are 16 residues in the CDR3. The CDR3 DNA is TGCGCCAGCAGCTTGTCTAGCGGGAGGACCTGGGTTGAGCAGTTCTTC. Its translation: CASSLSSGRTWVEQFF. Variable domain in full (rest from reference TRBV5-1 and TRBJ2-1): KAGVTQTPRYLIKTRGQQVTLSCSPISGHRSVSWYQQTPGQGLQFLFEYFSETQRNKGNFPGRFSGRQFSNSRSEMNVSTLELGDSALYLCASSLSSGRTWVEQFFGPGTRLTVL.

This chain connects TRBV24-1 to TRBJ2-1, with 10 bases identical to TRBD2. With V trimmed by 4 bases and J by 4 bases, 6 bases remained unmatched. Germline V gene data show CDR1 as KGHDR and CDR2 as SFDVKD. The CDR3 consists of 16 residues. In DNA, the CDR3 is TGTGCCACCAGTGACCCCCTAGCGGGGGCGTACAATGAGCAGTTCTTC. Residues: CATSDPLAGAYNEQFF.

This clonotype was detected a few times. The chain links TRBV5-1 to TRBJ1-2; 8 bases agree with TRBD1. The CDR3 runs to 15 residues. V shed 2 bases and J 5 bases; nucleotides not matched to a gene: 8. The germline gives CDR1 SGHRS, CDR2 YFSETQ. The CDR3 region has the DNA TGCGCCAGCAGCTTAGGACAGGGACATCCGTATGGCTACACCTTC. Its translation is CASSLGQGHPYGYTF. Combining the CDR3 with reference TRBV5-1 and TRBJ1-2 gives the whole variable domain KAGVTQTPRYLIKTRGQQVTLSCSPISGHRSVSWYQQTPGQGLQFLFEYFSETQRNKGNFPGRFSGRQFSNSRSEMNVSTLELGDSALYLCASSLGQGHPYGYTFGSGTRLTVV.